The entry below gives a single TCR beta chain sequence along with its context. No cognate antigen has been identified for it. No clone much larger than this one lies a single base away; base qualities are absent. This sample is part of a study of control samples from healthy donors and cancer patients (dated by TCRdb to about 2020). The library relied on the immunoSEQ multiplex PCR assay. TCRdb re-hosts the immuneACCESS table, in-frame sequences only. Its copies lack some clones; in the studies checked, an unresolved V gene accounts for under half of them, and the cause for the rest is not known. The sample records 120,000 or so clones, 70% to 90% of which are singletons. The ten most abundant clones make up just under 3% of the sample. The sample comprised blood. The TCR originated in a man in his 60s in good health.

Read as DNA, the sequence is TGTGCCAGCAGTTACTATAATTCACCCCTCCACTTT. Its amino acids are CASSYYNSPLHF. The sequence joins TRBV12-3 or TRBV12-4 to TRBJ1-6, with the D gene call left open. Taken from cysteine to phenylalanine, the CDR3 has 12 residues. The read is trimmed to its CDR3 DNA, 36 bases read in frame from base 1. V is shortened by 4 bases, J by 3 bases, and the region joining them spans 1 base.